This T cell receptor (beta chain) was sequenced during a study of tumor-infiltrating lymphocytes in primary liver carcinoma. Study-wide background: Staged T1-T3 N0M0, the tumors had sizes that ranged from roughly 4 to 11 cm across. Samples returned roughly 3.5 to 7.5 million productive TCRbeta reads each. Read depth did not differ significantly between tissue types. Whole-study findings and limits: Overlap in tumor-adjacent and tumor-blood pairs fell below that of tumor region pairs.

This clonotype was found many times. The antigen remains unidentified. Starting material for RNA and DNA co-extraction consisted of about 19-32 mg of unsorted bulk tissue. CDR3 size: 13 residues. CDR1 is SQVTM and CDR2 is ANQGSEA in the germline V gene. The V gene lost 6 bases and the J gene lost 4 bases, with 14 bases spanning the gap. Using a constant-region primer together with ProtoScript II reverse transcriptase, TCR beta cDNA was made from around 500 ng of total RNA. Each TCR beta library was derived from three nested multiplex PCR rounds that employed slightly modified ARM-PCR. PCR rounds one and two used TRBV1-TRBV30 forward primers with a C-beta reverse primer for approximately 10 cycles each. A single record per CDR3 protein comes from TCRdb applying MiXCR to the multiplex PCR reads. Here the sample spans 75,000 to 80,000 distinct CDR3 sequences, 69% being singletons.

The receptor was derived from a man aged 40-55 years with primary liver carcinoma and hepatitis B virus infection. The sample consisted of tumor-adjacent normal liver tissue. The rearrangement links TRBV29-1 to TRBJ2-3, with D hard to call. The chain's CDR3 is CSVSEVVADTQYF. The CDR3, as DNA: TGCAGCGTCAGTGAAGTAGTGGCAGATACGCAGTATTTT.